Listed here is a single T cell receptor (beta chain). CDR1 and CDR2 from the germline V gene are MNHEY and SVGAGI. There are 13 residues in the CDR3. Deletions cut 8 bases from V and 5 bases from J, with 15 bases between. This sample is part of a study of T-cell reconstitution after alpha-beta-depleted transplantation in children. This sample's TCRbeta library carried unique molecular identifier barcodes. TCRdb reanalysed the PCR reads using MiXCR and keeps one entry per CDR3 protein. The sample has some 500,000 distinct CDR3 sequences; around 19% are singletons. The rearrangement uses TRBV6-5 and TRBJ1-1, with D possibly TRBD1 on 5 matching bases. This TCR derives from a human donor who donated a stem cell graft to a child with acute lymphoblastic leukemia. The source material was PBMCs from the stem cell graft donor, sampled from the stem cell graft. CDR3 amino acids: CASRAWQGTEAFF. DNA for the CDR3: TGTGCCAGCCGCGCTTGGCAGGGAACTGAAGCTTTCTTT.